The 21 T cell receptor beta chains presented below share a single source sample, sequenced in a study of molecular identifiers for immune sequencing clone quantification. TCRdb reprocessed the PCR reads via MiXCR and lists one record per CDR3 protein. The repertoire consists of about 630,000 distinct CDR3 sequences, with roughly 27% occurring once and the leading ten covering 0.75% to 0.8%. The material sequenced was naive CD8+ T cells from blood, with Jurkat cell RNA spiked in. Subset noted: FACS-sorted CD8+CD4-CCR7+CD45RA+ naive T cells. The receptors originated from a human donor in good health. Some libraries in this study had Jurkat cell RNA spiked in.

A single count supports this clonotype. One end of the junction fails to match germline, which may point to a read error. The chain joins TRBV19 to TRBJ1-5; no reliable D call. The V gene's germline CDR1 is LNHDA and CDR2 SQIVND (reference sequence). This CDR3 has 17 residues. The CDR3 DNA is TGTGCCAGTAGTAATTCCCCCCTACCCGATAGCAATCCGCCCCAGCATTTT. It translates to CASSNSPLPDSNPPQHF.

This clonotype has just a few counts. The V and J genes are TRBV7-8 and TRBJ2-2; D is unresolved. The germline CDR1 and CDR2 sequences are SGHVS and FQNEAQ. The V gene lost 3 bases and the J gene lost 3 bases, with 11 bases spanning the gap. The CDR3 is 15 amino acids. The CDR3 bases are TGTGCCAGCAGCTTCGACGATGAGTACACCGGGGAGCTGTTTTTT. It translates to CASSFDDEYTGELFF. Using reference TRBV7-8 and TRBJ2-2 for the parts outside the CDR3, the full variable domain is GAGVSQSPRYKVAKRGQDVALRCDPISGHVSLFWYQQALGQGPEFLTYFQNEAQLDKSGLPSDRFFAERPEGSVSTLKIQRTQQEDSAVYLCASSFDDEYTGELFFGEGSRLTVL.

To note about this clonotype: This sequence may be a read error, since a much larger clone differs from it by one base. No conserved phenylalanine or tryptophan is present at the end of the CDR3, so a read error is the likely explanation. V gene TRBV4-3 combines with J gene TRBJ2-7; a possible D gene is TRBD1 (6 bases). The CDR3 is 15 amino acids. The germline CDR1 and CDR2 sequences are LGHNA and YSLEER. V was shortened by 1 base and J by 3 bases, with 13 bases between the two germline ends. This CDR3 reads CASSQGTDLIYEQYL. DNA for the CDR3: TGCGCCAGCAGCCAAGGGACAGACCTAATCTACGAGCAGTACCTC.

In its sample, this clonotype was seen many times. The rearrangement joins TRBV27 to TRBJ1-6; 8 nucleotides match TRBD1. V gave up 6 bases and J gave up 5 bases; unmatched junction bases: 3. The CDR3 sequence is 14 residues long. Germline CDR1 is MNHEY and CDR2 is SMNVEV (reference sequence). For the CDR3, the DNA is TGTGCCAGCAGCAGACAGGGGAATAATTCACCCCTCCACTTT. This codes for CASSRQGNNSPLHF.

Of note for this clonotype: It may be a read error: a sequence one base away is much more abundant. The conserved final phenylalanine or tryptophan is absent from the CDR3, which likely points to a read error. The chain combines TRBV7-8 with TRBJ2-7, with D possibly called TRBD1 or TRBD2 (6 bases each). Trimming removed 5 bases from V and 0 bases from J, with 14 bases in between. This CDR3 spans 15 amino acids. The germline V gene has CDR1 SGHVS and CDR2 FQNEAQ. The CDR3 reads CASSPGAVSSYEQYL. The CDR3 DNA sequence: TGTGCCAGCAGCCCGGGGGCGGTTAGCTCCTACGAGCAGTACTTA.

This clonotype was counted only a few times. This rearrangement joins TRBV27 to TRBJ1-2; D possibly corresponds to TRBD1 (5 bases). CDR3 length: 15 amino acids. Per the germline V gene, CDR1 is MNHEY and CDR2 is SMNVEV (reference sequence). V lost 5 bases and J lost 3, with 16 bases in between. The DNA for the CDR3 is TGTGCCAGCAGTCACTCGGAAGGGGTGGACTATGGCTACACCTTC. Translation gives CASSHSEGVDYGYTF.

This clonotype showed up many times. The chain has TRBV28 and TRBJ2-7, with 9 nucleotides matching TRBD1. CDR1 is MDHEN and CDR2 is SYDVKM in the germline V gene. V was clipped by 5 bases and J by 3 bases; unmatched bases: 5. CDR3 length: 14 amino acids. The CDR3 region is CASSPTGGDYEQYF. The CDR3 nucleotides read TGTGCCAGCAGTCCGACAGGGGGGGACTACGAGCAGTACTTC. Full variable domain (remainder filled in from reference TRBV28 and TRBJ2-7): DVKVTQSSRYLVKRTGEKVFLECVQDMDHENMFWYRQDPGLGLRLIYFSYDVKMKEKGDIPEGYSVSREKKERFSLILESASTNQTSMYLCASSPTGGDYEQYFGPGTRLTVT.

The chain has TRBV18 and TRBJ2-7, with a tentative D call TRBD2 (6 bases). Trimming left V 6 bases short and J 5 bases short, with 14 bases between. CDR1 KGHSH and CDR2 LQKENI come from the germline V gene. This CDR3 is 13 amino acids long. The CDR3 is CASSPGGVHEQYF. Written as DNA, the CDR3 is TGTGCCAGCTCCCCAGGCGGGGTGCACGAGCAGTACTTC.

This rearrangement joins TRBV27 to TRBJ1-5, with D uncertain. Trimming took 5 bases from V and 6 from J, leaving 11 bases between them. The CDR3 is 13 amino acids. Germline V CDR1 and CDR2: MNHEY, SMNVEV (reference sequence). The CDR3 nucleotides read TGTGCCAGCAGTCCTGGGGTGGGTCAGCCCCAGCATTTT. This translates into CASSPGVGQPQHF.

This clonotype was counted a single time. Possible read error: a much larger clone is one base away. The chain couples TRBV7-9 to TRBJ1-5; 8 bases are shared with TRBD1. Germline V CDR1 and CDR2: SEHNR, FQNEAQ (reference sequence). J was trimmed by 4 bases and V by 6 bases; bases with no gene match: 11. The CDR3 is 16 residues long. Here the CDR3 reads CASSSLTGVPNQPQHF. The CDR3 region has the DNA TGTGCCAGCAGTTCTCTGACAGGGGTTCCTAATCAGCCCCAGCATTTT.

This clonotype was recorded once. Possible read error: a much larger clone is one base away. V and J are TRBV5-6 and TRBJ1-5; TRBD1 might be the D (6 bases). The CDR3 has 13 residues. Germline CDR1 is SGHDT and CDR2 is YYEEEE. V lost 5 bases to trimming and J lost 9 bases, with 15 bases between them. CDR3 sequence: CASRGGDGLPQHF. In DNA, the CDR3 is TGTGCCAGCAGAGGGGGGGACGGGCTGCCCCAGCATTTT.

This clonotype was counted many times. The V call is TRBV20-1, the J call TRBJ2-3, with 16 bases identical to TRBD2. This CDR3 comprises 17 residues. Trimming took 5 bases from V and 2 from J; bases not matched to a gene: 7. Germline lookup yields CDR1 DFQATT and CDR2 SNEGSKA (reference sequence). The CDR3 here is CSAGGLAGGLVTDTQYF. DNA for the CDR3: TGCAGTGCTGGGGGACTAGCGGGGGGGCTAGTCACAGATACGCAGTATTTT.

The chain links TRBV7-9 to TRBJ2-5; possible D gene TRBD1, 6 bases. In germline, CDR1 is SEHNR, CDR2 FQNEAQ (reference sequence). The CDR3 has 17 amino acids. The germline V and J ends were trimmed by 4 bases and 4 bases, with 22 bases remaining between them. The chain's CDR3 is CASSSPLTGNQGETQYF. The CDR3 DNA is TGTGCCAGCAGCTCTCCCCTAACAGGGAACCAGGGAGAGACCCAGTACTTC.

This chain joins TRBV7-9 and TRBJ2-7; D is perhaps TRBD2 (5 bases). Germline CDR1 SEHNR, CDR2 FQNEAQ (reference sequence). Trimming cost V 5 bases and J 2 bases, with 16 bases left between them. There are 15 residues in the CDR3. CDR3 in amino acids: CASSGTGGLTYEQYF. The CDR3 DNA sequence: TGTGCCAGCAGCGGCACTGGCGGGCTCACCTACGAGCAGTACTTC.

This clonotype was detected only a few times. The chain uses TRBV13 and TRBJ2-5, with 10 bases fitting TRBD2. The CDR3 has 14 residues. With V trimmed by 5 bases and J by 6 bases, 6 bases remained unmatched. Looked up from germline, CDR1 is PRHDT and CDR2 is FYEKMQ (reference sequence). CDR3: CASSTTSGVKTQYF. The CDR3 bases are TGTGCCAGCAGCACCACTAGCGGGGTCAAGACCCAGTACTTC.

This clonotype was counted many times. This chain joins TRBV14 and TRBJ1-1; D is uncertain. The CDR3 sequence is 15 residues long. The ends were cut back, 1 base at V and 0 bases at J, with 9 bases in the middle. Germline V gene sequence: CDR1 SGHDN, CDR2 FVKESK. CDR3 sequence (DNA): TGTGCCAGCAGCCAAGTCCTTCAGATGAACACTGAAGCTTTCTTT. Translating gives CASSQVLQMNTEAFF.

V usage is TRBV7-9 and J usage is TRBJ1-2, with D hard to call. This CDR3 contains 14 residues. CDR1 and CDR2 (germline): SEHNR, FQNEAQ (reference sequence). The V and J ends lost 2 bases and 7 bases respectively, with 14 bases between them. This CDR3 is CASSLLLEESGYTF. In DNA form, the CDR3 reads TGTGCCAGCAGCTTACTCTTGGAGGAGTCTGGCTACACCTTC.

This clonotype turned up a few times. The J gene is TRBJ2-1, the V gene TRBV29-1, with a possible D match to TRBD1 (5 bases). The CDR3 sequence is 12 residues long. Germline V gives CDR1 SQVTM, CDR2 ANQGSEA. V lost 3 bases to trimming and J lost 8 bases, with 11 bases between them. The CDR3 reads CSVDQGNDEQFF. In DNA form, the CDR3 reads TGCAGCGTTGACCAGGGCAACGATGAGCAGTTCTTC.

A note on this clonotype: A single base separates this from a much larger clone, so it may be a read error. This chain joins TRBV25-1 and TRBJ2-2, with TRBD2 identical over 11 bases. This CDR3 comprises 17 residues. The germline V gene encodes CDR1 MGHDK and CDR2 SYGVNS. V gave up 8 bases and J gave up 4 bases; unmatched junction bases: 12. The CDR3, as DNA: TGTGCCAGCCTAGGGCCTAGCGGGAGGAAGGGCACCGGGGAGCTGTTTTTT. This codes for CASLGPSGRKGTGELFF.

This chain joins TRBV30 and TRBJ1-3; D uncertain. Looked up from germline, CDR1 is GTSNPN and CDR2 is SVGIG (reference sequence). Trimming pared 1 base from V and 0 bases from J, leaving 10 bases between. The length of the CDR3 is 15 residues. The CDR3 loop is CAWSGVAVSGNTIYF. In DNA, the CDR3 is TGTGCCTGGAGTGGGGTGGCAGTCTCTGGAAACACCATATATTTT.

This clonotype was seen ten or more times. The rearrangement joins TRBV29-1 to TRBJ2-3; D remains unclear. CDR1 and CDR2 from the germline V gene are SQVTM and ANQGSEA. V was shortened by 6 bases and J by 2 bases, with 3 bases between the two germline ends. CDR3 length equals 10 residues. CDR3 sequence: CSVTTDTQYF. The DNA for the CDR3 is TGCAGCGTCACCACAGATACGCAGTATTTT.